This T cell receptor beta chain was observed in a study of blood T cells in healthy people across ages. Healthy Caucasian individuals from Russia aged 6 to 90 served as donors. Using a J-beta primer mix together with a sample-barcoded 5' primer, a second PCR was run for roughly 6 to 12 cycles. Tagging of each cDNA molecule was performed by a template-switch adaptor with 12 random nucleotides. MiXCR was run by TCRdb on the 5' RACE reads, yielding one entry per CDR3 protein. The table includes 1.5 million to 2 million distinct CDR3 sequences, approximately 28% detected once. Trimming stripped 1 base from V and 0 bases from J, with 18 bases between. Germline assignment: CDR1 SGHVS and CDR2 FNYEAQ. There are 19 residues in the CDR3.

The chain couples TRBV7-6 to TRBJ1-4, with D uncertain. This TCR was sampled from a woman aged 25 to 39 in good health. The sample comprised blood. This CDR3 reads CASSLDFTRRATTNEKLFF. The CDR3 DNA is TGTGCCAGCAGCTTAGACTTTACCCGCAGAGCAACAACTAATGAAAAACTGTTTTTT.